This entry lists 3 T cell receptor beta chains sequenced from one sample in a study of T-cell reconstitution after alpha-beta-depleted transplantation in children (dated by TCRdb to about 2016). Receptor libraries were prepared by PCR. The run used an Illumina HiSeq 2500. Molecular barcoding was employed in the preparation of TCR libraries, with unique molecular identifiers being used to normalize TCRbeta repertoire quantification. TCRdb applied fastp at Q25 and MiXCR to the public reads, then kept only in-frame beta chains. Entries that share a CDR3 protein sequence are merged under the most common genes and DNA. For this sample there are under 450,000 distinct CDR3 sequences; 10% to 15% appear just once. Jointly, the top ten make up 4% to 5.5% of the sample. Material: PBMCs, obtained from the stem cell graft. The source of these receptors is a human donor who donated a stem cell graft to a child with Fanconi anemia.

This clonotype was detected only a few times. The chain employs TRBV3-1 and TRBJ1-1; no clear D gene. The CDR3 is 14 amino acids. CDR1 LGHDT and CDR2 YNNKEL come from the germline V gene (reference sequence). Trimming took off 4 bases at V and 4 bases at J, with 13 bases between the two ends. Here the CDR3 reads CASSRLEGVTEAFF. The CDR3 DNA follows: TGTGCCAGCAGCCGCCTGGAGGGTGTCACTGAAGCTTTCTTT.

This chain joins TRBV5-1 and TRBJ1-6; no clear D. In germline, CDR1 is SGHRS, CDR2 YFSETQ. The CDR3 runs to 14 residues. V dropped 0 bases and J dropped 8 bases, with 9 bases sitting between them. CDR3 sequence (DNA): TGCGCCAGCAGCTTGGTCGCGAGTGATTCACCCCTCCACTTT. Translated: CASSLVASDSPLHF.

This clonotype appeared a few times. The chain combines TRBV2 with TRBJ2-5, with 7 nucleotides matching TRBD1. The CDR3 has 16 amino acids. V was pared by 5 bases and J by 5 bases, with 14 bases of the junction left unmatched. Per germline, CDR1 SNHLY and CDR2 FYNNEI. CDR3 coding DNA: TGTGCCAGCAGTTACCTCAGACAGGGCGGCACGGAGACCCAGTACTTC. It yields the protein CASSYLRQGGTETQYF.